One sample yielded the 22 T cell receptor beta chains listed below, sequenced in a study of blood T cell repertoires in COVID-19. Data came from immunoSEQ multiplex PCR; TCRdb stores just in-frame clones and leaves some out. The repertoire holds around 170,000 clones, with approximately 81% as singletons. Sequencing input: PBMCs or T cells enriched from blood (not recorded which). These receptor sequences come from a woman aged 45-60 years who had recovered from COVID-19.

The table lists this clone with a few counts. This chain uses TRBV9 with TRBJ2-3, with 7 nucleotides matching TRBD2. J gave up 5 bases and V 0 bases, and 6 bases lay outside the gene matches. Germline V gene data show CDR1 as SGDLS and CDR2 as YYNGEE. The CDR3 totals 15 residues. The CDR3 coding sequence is TGTGCCAGCAGCGTAGAGGGGACGGGGGGAGATACGCAGTATTTT. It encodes CASSVEGTGGDTQYF.

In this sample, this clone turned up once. The chain's CDR3 is CASRLATITTYEQYF. The CDR3 DNA reads TGTGCAAGTCGCTTAGCGACAATTACAACCTACGAGCAGTACTTC. The chain carries TRBV12-2 and TRBJ2-7; the table's D call TRBD1 went unverified against the DNA. TRBV12-2 is flagged as a pseudogene. The length of the CDR3 is 15 residues.

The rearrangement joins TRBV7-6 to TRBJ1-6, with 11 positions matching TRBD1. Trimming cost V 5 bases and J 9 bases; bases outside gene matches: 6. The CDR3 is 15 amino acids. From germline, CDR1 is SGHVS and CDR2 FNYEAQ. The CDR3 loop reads CASSPGTGGSSPLHF. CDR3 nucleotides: TGTGCCAGCAGCCCTGGGACAGGGGGAAGTTCACCCCTCCACTTT.

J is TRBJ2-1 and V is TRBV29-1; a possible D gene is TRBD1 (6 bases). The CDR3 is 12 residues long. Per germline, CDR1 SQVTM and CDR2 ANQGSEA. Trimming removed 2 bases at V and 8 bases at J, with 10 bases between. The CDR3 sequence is CSVESGADEQFF. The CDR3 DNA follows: TGCAGCGTTGAATCAGGGGCCGATGAGCAGTTCTTC.

CDR3 residues: CAIRDQGPQETQYF. CDR3 nucleotide sequence: TGTGCCATCAGAGACCAGGGTCCGCAAGAGACCCAGTACTTC. This rearrangement joins TRBV10-3 to TRBJ2-5; maybe TRBD1 (5 bases). This CDR3 is built from 14 residues. In germline, CDR1 is ENHRY, CDR2 SYGVKD. V was clipped by 6 bases and J by 2 bases, with 13 bases between them.

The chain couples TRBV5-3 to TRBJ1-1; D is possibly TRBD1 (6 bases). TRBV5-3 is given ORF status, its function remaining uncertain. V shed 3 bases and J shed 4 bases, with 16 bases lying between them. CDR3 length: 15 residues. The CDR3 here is CARSSPRGRSTEAFF. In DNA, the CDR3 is TGTGCCAGAAGCTCGCCCAGGGGACGCAGCACTGAAGCTTTCTTT.

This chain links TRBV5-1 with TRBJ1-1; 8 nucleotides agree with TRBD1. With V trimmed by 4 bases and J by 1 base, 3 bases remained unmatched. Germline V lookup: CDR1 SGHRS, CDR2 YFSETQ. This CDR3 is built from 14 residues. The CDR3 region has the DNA TGCGCCAGCAGCAGGACAGGGCGGAACACTGAAGCTTTCTTT. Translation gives CASSRTGRNTEAFF.

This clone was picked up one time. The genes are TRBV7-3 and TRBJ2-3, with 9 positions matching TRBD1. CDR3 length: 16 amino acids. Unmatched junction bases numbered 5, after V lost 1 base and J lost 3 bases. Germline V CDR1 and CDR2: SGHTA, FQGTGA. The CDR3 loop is CASSLSGTGKTDTQYF. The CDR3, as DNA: TGTGCCAGCAGCTTAAGTGGGACAGGGAAAACAGATACGCAGTATTTT.

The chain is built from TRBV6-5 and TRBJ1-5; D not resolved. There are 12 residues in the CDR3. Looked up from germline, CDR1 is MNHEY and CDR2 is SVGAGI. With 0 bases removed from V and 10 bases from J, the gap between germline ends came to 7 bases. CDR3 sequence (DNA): TGTGCCAGCAGTTACTCGAGTGGTCCCCAGCATTTT. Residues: CASSYSSGPQHF.

As DNA, the CDR3 is TGTGCCAGCAGCTCCGACAGGGGTGGGGGAAAACTGTTTTTT. This codes for CASSSDRGGGKLFF. The chain links TRBV7-8 to TRBJ1-4; 8 bases are a match to TRBD1. The germline CDR1 and CDR2 sequences are SGHVS and FQNEAQ. Trimming at V came to 4 bases and at J to 10 bases, leaving 8 bases not matched to a gene. This CDR3 has 14 residues.

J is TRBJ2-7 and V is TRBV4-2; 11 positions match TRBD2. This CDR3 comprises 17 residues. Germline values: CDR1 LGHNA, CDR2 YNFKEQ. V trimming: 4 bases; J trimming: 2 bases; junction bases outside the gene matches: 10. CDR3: CASSPYSGTSGAYEQYF. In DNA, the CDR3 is TGTGCCAGCAGCCCATATTCTGGGACTAGCGGCGCCTACGAGCAGTACTTC.

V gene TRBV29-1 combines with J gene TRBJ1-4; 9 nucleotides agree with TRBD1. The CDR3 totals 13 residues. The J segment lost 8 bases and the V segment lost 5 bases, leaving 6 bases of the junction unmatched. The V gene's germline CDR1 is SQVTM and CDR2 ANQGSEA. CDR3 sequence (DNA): TGCAGCGTTCGGGACAGGGCGGCCGAAAAACTGTTTTTT. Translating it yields CSVRDRAAEKLFF.

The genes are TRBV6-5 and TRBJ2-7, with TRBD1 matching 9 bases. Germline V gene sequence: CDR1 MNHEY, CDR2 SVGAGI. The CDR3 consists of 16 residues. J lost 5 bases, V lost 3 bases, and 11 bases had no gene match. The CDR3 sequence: CASSYKAPGQGHEQYF. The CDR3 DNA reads TGTGCCAGCAGTTATAAGGCCCCGGGACAGGGACACGAGCAGTACTTC.

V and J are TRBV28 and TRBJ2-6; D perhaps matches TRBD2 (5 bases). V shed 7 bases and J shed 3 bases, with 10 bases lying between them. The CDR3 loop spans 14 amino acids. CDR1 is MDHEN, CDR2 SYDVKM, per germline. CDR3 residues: CASKRSGGANVLTF. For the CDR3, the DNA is TGTGCCAGCAAGCGGTCCGGTGGGGCCAACGTCCTGACTTTC.

The CDR3 nucleotides read TGTGCCAGCAGACACTCAGGGGAAGATACGCAGTATTTT. It encodes CASRHSGEDTQYF. The chain uses TRBV7-2 and TRBJ2-3, with a possible D match to TRBD1 (6 bases). Germline CDR1 reads SGHTA; CDR2 reads FQGNSA. CDR3 size: 13 residues. Trimming stripped 6 bases from V and 5 bases from J, with 12 bases between.

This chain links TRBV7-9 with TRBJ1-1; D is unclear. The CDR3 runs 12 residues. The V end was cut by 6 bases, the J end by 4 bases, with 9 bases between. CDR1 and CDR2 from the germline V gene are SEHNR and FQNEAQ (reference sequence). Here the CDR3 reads CASSVSTTEAFF. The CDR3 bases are TGTGCCAGCAGTGTCAGTACCACTGAAGCTTTCTTT.

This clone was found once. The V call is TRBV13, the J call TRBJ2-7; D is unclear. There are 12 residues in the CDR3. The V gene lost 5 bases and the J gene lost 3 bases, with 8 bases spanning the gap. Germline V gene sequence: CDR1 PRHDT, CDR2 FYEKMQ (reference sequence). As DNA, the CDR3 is TGTGCCAGCAGCCCCACACACTACGAGCAGTACTTC. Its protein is CASSPTHYEQYF.

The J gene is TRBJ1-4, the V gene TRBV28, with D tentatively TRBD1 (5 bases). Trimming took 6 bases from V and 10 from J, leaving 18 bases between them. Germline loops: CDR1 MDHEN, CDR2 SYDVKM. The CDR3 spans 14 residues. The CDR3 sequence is CASSLGPQGGKLFF. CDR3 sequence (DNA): TGTGCCAGCAGCTTGGGCCCCCAGGGTGGAAAACTGTTTTTT.

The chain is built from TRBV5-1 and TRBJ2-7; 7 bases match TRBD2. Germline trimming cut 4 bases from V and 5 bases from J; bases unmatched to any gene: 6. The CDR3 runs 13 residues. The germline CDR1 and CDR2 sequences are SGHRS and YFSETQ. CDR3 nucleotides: TGCGCCAGCAGCCTGTCTGGACTAGACGAGCAGTACTTC. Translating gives CASSLSGLDEQYF.

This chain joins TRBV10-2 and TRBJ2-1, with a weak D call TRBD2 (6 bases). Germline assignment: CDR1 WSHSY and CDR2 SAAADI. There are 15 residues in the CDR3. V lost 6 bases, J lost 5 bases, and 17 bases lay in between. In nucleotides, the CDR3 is TGCGCCAGCAGGACACCTGGGGGGTACAACAATGAGCAGTTCTTC. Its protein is CASRTPGGYNNEQFF.

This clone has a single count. The CDR3 region has the DNA TGTGCCAGCAGCTTAGTTGCGAGAGAAGAAAAACTGTTTTTT. Its translation is CASSLVAREEKLFF. The chain recombines TRBV11-2 with TRBJ1-4; D unresolved. Germline loops: CDR1 SGHAT, CDR2 FQNNGV. With 1 base removed from V and 8 bases from J, the gap between germline ends came to 11 bases. The CDR3 consists of 14 residues.

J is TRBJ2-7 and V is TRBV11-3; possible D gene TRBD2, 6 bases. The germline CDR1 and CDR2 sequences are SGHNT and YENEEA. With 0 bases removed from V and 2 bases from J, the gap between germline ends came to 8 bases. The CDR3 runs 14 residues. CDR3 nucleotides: TGTGCCAGCAGCTTAGAGGGGGGAACCTACGAGCAGTACTTC. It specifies CASSLEGGTYEQYF.